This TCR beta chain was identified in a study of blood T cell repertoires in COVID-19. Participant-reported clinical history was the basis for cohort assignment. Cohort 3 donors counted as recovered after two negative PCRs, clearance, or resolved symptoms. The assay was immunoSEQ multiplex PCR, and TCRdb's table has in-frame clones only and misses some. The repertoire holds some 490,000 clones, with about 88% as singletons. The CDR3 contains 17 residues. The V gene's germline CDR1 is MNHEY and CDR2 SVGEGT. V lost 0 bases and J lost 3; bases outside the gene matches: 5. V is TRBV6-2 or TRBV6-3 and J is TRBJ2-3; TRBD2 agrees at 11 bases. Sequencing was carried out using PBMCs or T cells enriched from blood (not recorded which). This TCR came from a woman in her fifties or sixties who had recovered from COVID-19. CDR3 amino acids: CASSYSGLAGGTDTQYF. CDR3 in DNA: TGTGCCAGCAGTTACTCGGGCCTAGCGGGAGGAACAGATACGCAGTATTTT.